This T cell receptor (beta chain) was observed in a study of OX40 agonist ivuxolimab in advanced cancers. Study summary: Recorded diagnoses for dose-escalation patients were hepatocellular carcinoma, melanoma, renal cell or head and neck cancer. Two patients with cutaneous melanoma and one with hepatocellular carcinoma, three in total, showed partial responses.

Per germline, CDR1 LNHDA and CDR2 SQIVND (reference sequence). Trimming removed 3 bases at V and 5 bases at J, with 14 bases between. The CDR3 extends over 15 amino acids. This table comes from immunoSEQ multiplex PCR, and its TCRdb copy is limited to in-frame clones, with some not included. The sample has 55,000 to 65,000 clones, 77% seen once. The TCR was taken from an adult with an advanced solid tumor such as melanoma, head and neck, liver or kidney cancer. V and J are TRBV19 and TRBJ2-1, with a possible D match to TRBD2 (6 bases). Sequenced material: CD4+ or CD8+ T cells sorted from blood, taken in a trial of the OX40 agonist ivuxolimab. CDR3 in amino acids: CASSMTRSRNNEQFF. CDR3 DNA: TGTGCCAGTAGTATGACTAGGAGCCGAAACAATGAGCAGTTCTTC.